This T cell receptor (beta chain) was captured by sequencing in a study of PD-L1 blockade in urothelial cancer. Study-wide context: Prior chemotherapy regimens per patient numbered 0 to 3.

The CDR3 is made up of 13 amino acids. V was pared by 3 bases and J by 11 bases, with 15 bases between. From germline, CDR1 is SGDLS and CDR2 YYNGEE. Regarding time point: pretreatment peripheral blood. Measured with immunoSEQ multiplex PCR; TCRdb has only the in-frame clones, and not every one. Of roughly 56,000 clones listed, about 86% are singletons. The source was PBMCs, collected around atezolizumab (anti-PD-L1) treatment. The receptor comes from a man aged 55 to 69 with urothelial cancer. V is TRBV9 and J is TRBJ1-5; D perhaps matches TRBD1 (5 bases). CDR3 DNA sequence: TGTGCCAGCAGCGATGCCCCAGGGTTGGCCCAGCATTTT. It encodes CASSDAPGLAQHF.